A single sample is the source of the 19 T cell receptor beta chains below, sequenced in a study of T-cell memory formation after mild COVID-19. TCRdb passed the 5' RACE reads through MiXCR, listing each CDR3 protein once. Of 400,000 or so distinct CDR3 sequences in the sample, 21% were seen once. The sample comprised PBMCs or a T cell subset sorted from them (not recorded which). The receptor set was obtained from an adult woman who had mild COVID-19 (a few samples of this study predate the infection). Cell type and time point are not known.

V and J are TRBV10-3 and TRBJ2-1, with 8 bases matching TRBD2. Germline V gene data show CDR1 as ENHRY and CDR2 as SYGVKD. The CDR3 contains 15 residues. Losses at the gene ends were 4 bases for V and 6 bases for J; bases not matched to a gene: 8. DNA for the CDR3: TGTGCCATCAGTGCAAACAGCGGGGGCGTCAATGAGCAGTTCTTC. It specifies CAISANSGGVNEQFF.

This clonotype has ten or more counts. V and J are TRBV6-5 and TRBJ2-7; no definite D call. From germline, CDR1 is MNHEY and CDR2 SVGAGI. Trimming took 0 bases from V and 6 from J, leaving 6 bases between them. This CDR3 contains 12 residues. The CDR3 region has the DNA TGTGCCAGCAGTTACTCCGGTGGCGAGCAGTACTTC. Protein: CASSYSGGEQYF.

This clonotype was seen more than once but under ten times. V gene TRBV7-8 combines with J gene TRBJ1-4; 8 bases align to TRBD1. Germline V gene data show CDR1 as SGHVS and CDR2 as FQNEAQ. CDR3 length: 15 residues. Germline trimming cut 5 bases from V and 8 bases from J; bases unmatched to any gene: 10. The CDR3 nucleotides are TGTGCCAGCAGCACTACAGGGGGTTCATTGGAAAAACTGTTTTTT. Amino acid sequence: CASSTTGGSLEKLFF.

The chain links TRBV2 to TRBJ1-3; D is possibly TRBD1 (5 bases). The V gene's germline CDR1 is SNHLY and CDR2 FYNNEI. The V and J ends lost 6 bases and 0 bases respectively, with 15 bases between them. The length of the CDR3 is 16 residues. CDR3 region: CASRESQEYSGNTIYF. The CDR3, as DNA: TGTGCCAGCAGGGAGTCACAGGAGTACTCTGGAAACACCATATATTTT.

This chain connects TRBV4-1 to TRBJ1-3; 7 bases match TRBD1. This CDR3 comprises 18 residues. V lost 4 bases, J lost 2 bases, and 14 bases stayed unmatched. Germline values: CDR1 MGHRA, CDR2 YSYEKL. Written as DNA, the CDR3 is TGCGCCAGCAGCCTAATCACCGCCGGGACAGCCACTGGAAACACCATATATTTT. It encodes CASSLITAGTATGNTIYF.

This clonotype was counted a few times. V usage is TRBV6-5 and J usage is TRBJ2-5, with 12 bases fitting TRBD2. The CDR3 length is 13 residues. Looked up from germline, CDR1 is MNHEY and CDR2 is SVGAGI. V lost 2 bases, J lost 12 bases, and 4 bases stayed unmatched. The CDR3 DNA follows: TGTGCCAGCAGTTACCGCGCTAGCGGGAGGGAGTACTTC. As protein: CASSYRASGREYF.

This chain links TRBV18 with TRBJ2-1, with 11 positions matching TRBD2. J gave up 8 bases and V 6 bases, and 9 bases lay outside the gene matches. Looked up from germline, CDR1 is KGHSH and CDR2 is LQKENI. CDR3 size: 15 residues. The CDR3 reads CASSGLTSGRDEQFF. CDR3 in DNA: TGTGCCAGCTCCGGCCTTACTAGCGGGAGAGATGAGCAGTTCTTC.

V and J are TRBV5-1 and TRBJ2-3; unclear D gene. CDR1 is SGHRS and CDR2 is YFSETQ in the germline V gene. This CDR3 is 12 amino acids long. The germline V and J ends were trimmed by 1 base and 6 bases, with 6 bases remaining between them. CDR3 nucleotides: TGCGCCAGCAGCTTGCGGTACGATACGCAGTATTTT. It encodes CASSLRYDTQYF. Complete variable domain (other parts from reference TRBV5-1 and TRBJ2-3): KAGVTQTPRYLIKTRGQQVTLSCSPISGHRSVSWYQQTPGQGLQFLFEYFSETQRNKGNFPGRFSGRQFSNSRSEMNVSTLELGDSALYLCASSLRYDTQYFGPGTRLTVL.

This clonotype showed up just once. CDR3 coding DNA: TGTGCCAGCAGTCCCCCAGCAGGGAGGTCTTCTCTGGGCTATGGCTACACCTTC. Translation gives CASSPPAGRSSLGYGYTF. The chain links TRBV6-6 to TRBJ1-2; TRBD1 might be the D (5 bases). The germline CDR1 and CDR2 sequences are MNHNY and SVGAGI (reference sequence). The CDR3 loop spans 18 amino acids. Trimming cost V 5 bases and J 4 bases, with 26 bases left between them.

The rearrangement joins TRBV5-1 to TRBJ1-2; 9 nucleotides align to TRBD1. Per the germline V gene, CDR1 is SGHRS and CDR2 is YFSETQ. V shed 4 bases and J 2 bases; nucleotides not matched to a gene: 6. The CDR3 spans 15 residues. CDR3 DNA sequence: TGCGCCAGCAGCATGATGGGACAGGGCAACTATGGCTACACCTTC. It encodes CASSMMGQGNYGYTF.

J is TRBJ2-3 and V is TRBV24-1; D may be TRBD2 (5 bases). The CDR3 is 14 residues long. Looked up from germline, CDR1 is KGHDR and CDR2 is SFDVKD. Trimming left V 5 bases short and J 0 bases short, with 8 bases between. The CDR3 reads CATSGGPSTDTQYF. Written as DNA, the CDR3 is TGTGCCACCAGTGGCGGGCCTAGCACAGATACGCAGTATTTT.

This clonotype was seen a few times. The CDR3 loop is CASSQALAGGYEQYF. Here the CDR3 DNA reads TGCGCCAGCAGCCAAGCTTTAGCGGGAGGTTACGAGCAGTACTTC. V is TRBV4-3 and J is TRBJ2-7; 10 nucleotides line up with TRBD2. Per the germline V gene, CDR1 is LGHNA and CDR2 is YSLEER. The trim removed 1 base at V and 4 bases at J, leaving 4 bases unmatched. The CDR3 sequence is 15 residues long.

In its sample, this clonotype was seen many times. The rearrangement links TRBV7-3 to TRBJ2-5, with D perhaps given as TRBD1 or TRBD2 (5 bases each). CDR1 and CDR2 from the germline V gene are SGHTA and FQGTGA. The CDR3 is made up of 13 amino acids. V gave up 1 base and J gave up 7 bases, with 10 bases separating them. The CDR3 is CASSLNQGATQYF. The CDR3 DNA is TGTGCCAGCAGCTTAAACCAGGGAGCGACCCAGTACTTC.

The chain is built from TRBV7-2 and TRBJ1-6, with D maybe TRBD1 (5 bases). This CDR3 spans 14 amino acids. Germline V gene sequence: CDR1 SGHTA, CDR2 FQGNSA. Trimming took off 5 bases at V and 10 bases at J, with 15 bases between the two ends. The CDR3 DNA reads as TGTGCCAGCAGCCCTGAAAGGGGTTACTCACCCCTCCACTTT. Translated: CASSPERGYSPLHF.

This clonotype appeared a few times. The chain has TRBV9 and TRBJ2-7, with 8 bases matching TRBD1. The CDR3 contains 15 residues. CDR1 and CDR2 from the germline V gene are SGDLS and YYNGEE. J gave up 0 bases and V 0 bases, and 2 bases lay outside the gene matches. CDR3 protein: CASSVDGTGSYEQYF. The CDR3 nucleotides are TGTGCCAGCAGCGTAGATGGGACAGGCTCCTACGAGCAGTACTTC.

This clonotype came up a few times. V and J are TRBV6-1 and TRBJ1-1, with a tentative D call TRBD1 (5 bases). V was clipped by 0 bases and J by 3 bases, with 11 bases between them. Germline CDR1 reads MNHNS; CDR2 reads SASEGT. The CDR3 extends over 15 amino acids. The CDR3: CASSEAVTGDTEAFF. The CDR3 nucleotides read TGTGCCAGCAGTGAAGCGGTTACGGGGGACACTGAAGCTTTCTTT.

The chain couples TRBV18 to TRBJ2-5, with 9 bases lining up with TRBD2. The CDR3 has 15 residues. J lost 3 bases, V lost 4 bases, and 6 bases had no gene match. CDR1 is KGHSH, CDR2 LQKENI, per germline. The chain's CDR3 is CASSLLLAGKETQYF. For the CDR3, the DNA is TGTGCCAGCTCACTGCTTCTAGCGGGAAAAGAGACCCAGTACTTC.

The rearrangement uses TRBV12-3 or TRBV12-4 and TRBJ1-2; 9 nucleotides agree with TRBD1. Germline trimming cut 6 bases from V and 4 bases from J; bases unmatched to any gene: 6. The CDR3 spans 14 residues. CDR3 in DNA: TGTGCCAGCAGCGGGACAGGGAGTCCCTATGGCTACACCTTC. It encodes CASSGTGSPYGYTF.

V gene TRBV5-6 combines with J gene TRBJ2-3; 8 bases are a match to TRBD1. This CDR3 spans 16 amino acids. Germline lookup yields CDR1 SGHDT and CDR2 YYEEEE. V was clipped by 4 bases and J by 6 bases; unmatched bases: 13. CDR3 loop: CASSPRQGSEGDTQYF. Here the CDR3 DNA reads TGTGCCAGCAGCCCCAGACAGGGGTCGGAGGGGGATACGCAGTATTTT.